This T cell receptor (beta chain) was sequenced for a study of shared clonotypes between healthy human individuals. The CDR3 has 15 residues. Germline-derived CDR1 and CDR2 are KGHSH and LQKENI. V was clipped by 3 bases and J by 4 bases; unmatched bases: 6. The assay was immunoSEQ multiplex PCR, and TCRdb's table has in-frame clones only and misses some. This sample has around 2.1 million clones, with approximately 96% found just once. Note on this clone: Other nucleotide sequences in the sample specify the same CDR3.

This clonotype was sampled from a young man in good health. The chain couples TRBV18 to TRBJ2-7, with 10 bases aligning to TRBD1. Sequenced sample: naive CD4+ T cells sorted from blood. Subset in this sample: CD45RA+ positively selected. CDR3 DNA: TGTGCCAGCTCACCCCCGGGACAGGGGTATTACGAGCAGTACTTC. This codes for CASSPPGQGYYEQYF.